This T cell receptor beta chain was documented in a study of neurological immune-mediated disorders. Notes on the study in general: In HTLV-1-associated myelopathy, TCR clonal expansion was greatest, and in multiple sclerosis it was least, below healthy controls.

V shed 3 bases and J shed 5 bases, with 9 bases lying between them. There are 13 residues in the CDR3. Germline lookup yields CDR1 MNHEY and CDR2 SMNVEV (reference sequence). This clonotype was counted many times. The antigen remains undetermined. cDNA synthesis was performed by 5'RACE with 10-nucleotide random UMIs. TCRdb re-analysed the 5' RACE reads in MiXCR, keeping a single row per CDR3 protein. The sample consists of 55,000 to 65,000 distinct CDR3 sequences, around 3.8% of them appearing once. Sequenced sample: PBMCs. This rearrangement joins TRBV27 to TRBJ2-3, with D unresolved. This receptor was identified in a woman between 50 and 59 years old with multiple sclerosis. CDR3 loop: CASSLWRRDTQYF. CDR3 sequence (DNA): TGTGCCAGCAGTTTGTGGCGGAGAGATACGCAGTATTTT.